One sample yielded the 9 T cell receptor beta chains listed below, sequenced in a study of T cell changes during pregnancy in multiple sclerosis. Using immunoSEQ multiplex PCR, the repertoire was profiled, and TCRdb retains in-frame clones only, with some absent. The sample records some 62,000 clones, over 80% being singletons. Sequenced material: peripheral blood, taken in the second trimester of pregnancy. These receptor sequences come from a female donor in good health, enrolled as a control in a pregnancy study.

V gene TRBV7-2 combines with J gene TRBJ2-7; TRBD2 is a possible D gene (5 bases). The CDR3 spans 16 residues. Trimming cost V 5 bases and J 3 bases, with 20 bases left between them. Looked up from germline, CDR1 is SGHTA and CDR2 is FQGNSA. CDR3 DNA: TGTGCCAGCAGCCGGAACCCCCGTGAGGGCCTCTACGAGCAGTACTTC. It encodes CASSRNPREGLYEQYF.

This sequence joins TRBV5-4 and TRBJ2-2; D remains ambiguous. Germline V gene data show CDR1 as SGHNT and CDR2 as YYREEE (reference sequence). V lost 3 bases and J 9 bases, leaving 18 bases between the germline ends. CDR3 length equals 15 residues. The CDR3 DNA is TGTGCCAGCAGCTGGTCGAGTTCCCCCGGTAGGGAGCTGTTTTTT. It specifies CASSWSSSPGRELFF.

The chain uses TRBV27 and TRBJ1-1; TRBD1 agrees at 9 bases. CDR3 length equals 14 residues. Looked up from germline, CDR1 is MNHEY and CDR2 is SMNVEV (reference sequence). Trimming at V came to 4 bases and at J to 11 bases, leaving 11 bases not matched to a gene. CDR3 sequence (DNA): TGTGCCAGCAGTTCCCCTACACAGGGGGCGGAGGCTTTCTTT. This codes for CASSSPTQGAEAFF.

This clone was recorded a few times. The V call is TRBV6-5, the J call TRBJ2-1; the match to TRBD2 covers 8 bases. V was clipped by 0 bases and J by 5 bases; unmatched bases: 3. Looked up from germline, CDR1 is MNHEY and CDR2 is SVGAGI. The length of the CDR3 is 15 residues. The CDR3, as DNA: TGTGCCAGCAGTTACTCGACTAGCGCCCACAATGAGCAGTTCTTC. It codes for CASSYSTSAHNEQFF.

This sequence joins TRBV15 and TRBJ2-2; 7 bases fit TRBD2. The germline V gene has CDR1 LNHNV and CDR2 YYDKDF (reference sequence). J lost 0 bases, V lost 3 bases, and 1 base had no gene match. CDR3 size: 15 residues. CDR3 sequence: CATSSGGANTGELFF. As DNA, the CDR3 is TGTGCCACCAGCAGTGGGGGGGCGAACACCGGGGAGCTGTTTTTT.

In this sample, this clone turned up once. The chain uses TRBV5-1 and TRBJ1-2; no reliable D call. V lost 3 bases and J 2 bases, leaving 5 bases between the germline ends. Germline lookup yields CDR1 SGHRS and CDR2 YFSETQ. This CDR3 region has 12 residues. Here the CDR3 DNA reads TGCGCCAGCAGCTCGGAGAACTATGGCTACACCTTC. It yields the protein CASSSENYGYTF.

The CDR3 is CASSLMGQAPPYSNQPQHF. Here the CDR3 DNA reads TGTGCCAGCAGCTTAATGGGACAGGCACCCCCTTATAGCAATCAGCCCCAGCATTTT. The rearrangement uses TRBV7-3 and TRBJ1-5, with TRBD1 identical over 8 bases. V shed 1 base and J 0 bases; nucleotides not matched to a gene: 11. Germline V CDR1 and CDR2: SGHTA, FQGTGA. The CDR3 covers 19 residues. The whole variable domain, remainder taken from reference TRBV7-3 and TRBJ1-5, is GAGVSQTPSNKVTEKGKYVELRCDPISGHTALYWYRQSLGQGPEFLIYFQGTGAADDSGLPNDRFFAVRPEGSVSTLKIQRTERGDSAVYLCASSLMGQAPPYSNQPQHFGDGTRLSIL.

The chain combines TRBV13 with TRBJ1-2, with D maybe TRBD1 (5 bases). The CDR3 has 16 residues. Trimming removed 5 bases at V and 0 bases at J, with 16 bases between. CDR1 and CDR2 (germline): PRHDT, FYEKMQ (reference sequence). Here the CDR3 DNA reads TGTGCCAGCAGCCAAGGGGTCACCCTAGCTAACTATGGCTACACCTTC. It encodes CASSQGVTLANYGYTF.

Here the CDR3 reads CASSVLGYTDTQYF. The CDR3, as DNA: TGCGCCAGCAGCGTCCTAGGATACACAGATACGCAGTATTTT. The rearrangement links TRBV10-2 to TRBJ2-3; the D is unclear. Germline lookup yields CDR1 WSHSY and CDR2 SAAADI. V lost 6 bases and J lost 2, with 12 bases in between. This CDR3 region has 14 residues.